One sample yielded the 6 T cell receptor beta chains listed below, sequenced in a study of blood T cell repertoires in COVID-19 (TCRdb year 2020). The library came from the immunoSEQ multiplex PCR assay. Imported from immuneACCESS, the table was reduced by TCRdb to in-frame sequences with V and J called. These copies leave out some clones; in studies compared against another copy, an unresolved V gene accounts for under half, and the cause of the remainder is not known. Recorded for this sample are approximately 210,000 clones; 92% of them occurred a single time. The top ten hold approximately 1.2% of the sample. The sequenced sample was peripheral blood. All receptors come from a man aged 30 to 39 with acute or convalescent COVID-19.

The V gene is TRBV6-5, the J gene TRBJ2-1; TRBD2 matches 7 bases. V shed 6 bases and J 8 bases; nucleotides not matched to a gene: 13. The V gene's germline CDR1 is MNHEY and CDR2 SVGAGI. CDR3 length: 15 amino acids. CDR3 in amino acids: CASRSGTSAGDEQFF. CDR3 coding DNA: TGTGCCAGCAGATCCGGTACTAGCGCGGGGGATGAGCAGTTCTTC.

The chain carries TRBV30 and TRBJ1-6; no clear D. Germline V gives CDR1 GTSNPN, CDR2 SVGIG (reference sequence). The CDR3 has 13 amino acids. V lost 4 bases and J 10 bases, leaving 14 bases between the germline ends. CDR3 bases: TGTGCCTGGAAGGAACAGCCGACCTCACCCCTCCACTTT. It yields the protein CAWKEQPTSPLHF.

V usage is TRBV7-9 and J usage is TRBJ2-3, with D maybe TRBD1 (6 bases). The CDR3 is made up of 16 amino acids. The germline V gene has CDR1 SEHNR and CDR2 FQNEAQ (reference sequence). Between the trimmed V and J ends, which lost 1 base and 7 bases, there was a span of 18 bases. The CDR3 bases are TGTGCCAGCAGCTTAGAAGGCGGCAGGGGTAGACATACGCAGTATTTT. Protein: CASSLEGGRGRHTQYF. The full variable domain, its missing parts supplied by reference TRBV7-9 and TRBJ2-3, is DTGVSQNPRHKITKRGQNVTFRCDPISEHNRLYWYRQTLGQGPEFLTYFQNEAQLEKSRLLSDRFSAERPKGSFSTLEIQRTEQGDSAMYLCASSLEGGRGRHTQYFGPGTRLTVL.

The count of this clone is one. V is TRBV15 and J is TRBJ2-3; 7 nucleotides align to TRBD2. CDR1 is LNHNV, CDR2 YYDKDF, per germline (reference sequence). There are 17 residues in the CDR3. Germline trimming cut 2 bases from V and 3 bases from J; bases unmatched to any gene: 11. Here the CDR3 DNA reads TGTGCCACCAGCAGACCCTATAGCGGGTTGGCTACAGATACGCAGTATTTT. This sequence encodes CATSRPYSGLATDTQYF.

The chain carries TRBV27 and TRBJ2-2; D may be TRBD2 (5 bases). The V end was cut by 1 base, the J end by 6 bases, with 12 bases between. Looked up from germline, CDR1 is MNHEY and CDR2 is SMNVEV (reference sequence). The CDR3 is 15 residues long. CDR3 nucleotide sequence: TGTGCCAGCAGTTTATATATCCCACTAGCCGGGGAGCTGTTTTTT. Protein sequence: CASSLYIPLAGELFF.

As for this clone: The same CDR3 is also encoded by other DNA sequences in this sample. The J gene is TRBJ2-4, the V gene TRBV28; tentative D call: TRBD1 (5 bases). Germline lookup yields CDR1 MDHEN and CDR2 SYDVKM. The CDR3 runs 15 residues. V was clipped by 3 bases and J by 0 bases, with 9 bases between them. For the CDR3, the DNA is TGTGCCAGCAGTTTTAGGCAGGGAGCCAAAAACATTCAGTACTTC. It specifies CASSFRQGAKNIQYF.